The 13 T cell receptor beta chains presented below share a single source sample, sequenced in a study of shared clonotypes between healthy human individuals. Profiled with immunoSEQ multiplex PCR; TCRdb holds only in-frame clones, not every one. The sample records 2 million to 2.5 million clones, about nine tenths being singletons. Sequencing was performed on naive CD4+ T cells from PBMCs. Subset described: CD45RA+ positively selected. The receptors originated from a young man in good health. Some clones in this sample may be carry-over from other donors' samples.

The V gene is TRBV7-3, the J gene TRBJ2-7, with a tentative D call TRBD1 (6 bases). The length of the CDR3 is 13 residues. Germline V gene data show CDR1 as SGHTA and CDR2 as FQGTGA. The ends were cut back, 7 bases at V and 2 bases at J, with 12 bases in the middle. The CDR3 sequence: CASTYTGPYEQYF. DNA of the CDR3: TGTGCCAGCACCTATACAGGGCCCTACGAGCAGTACTTC.

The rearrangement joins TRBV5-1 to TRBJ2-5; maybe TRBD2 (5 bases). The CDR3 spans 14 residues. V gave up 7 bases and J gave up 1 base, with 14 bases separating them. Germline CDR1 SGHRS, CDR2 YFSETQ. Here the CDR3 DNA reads TGCGCCAGCCGACTACGGGTTGCCCAAGAGACCCAGTACTTC. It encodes CASRLRVAQETQYF.

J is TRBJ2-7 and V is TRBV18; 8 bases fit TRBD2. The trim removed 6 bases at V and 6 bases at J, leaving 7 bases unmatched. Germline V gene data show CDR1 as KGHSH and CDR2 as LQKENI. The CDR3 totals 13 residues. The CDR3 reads CASSRGGFGEQYF. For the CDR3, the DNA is TGTGCCAGCTCTCGGGGGGGGTTTGGCGAGCAGTACTTC. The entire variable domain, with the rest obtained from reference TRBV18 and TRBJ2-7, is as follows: NAGVMQNPRHLVRRRGQEARLRCSPMKGHSHVYWYRQLPEEGLKFMVYLQKENIIDESGMPKERFSAEFPKEGPSILRIQQVVRGDSAAYFCASSRGGFGEQYFGPGTRLTVT.

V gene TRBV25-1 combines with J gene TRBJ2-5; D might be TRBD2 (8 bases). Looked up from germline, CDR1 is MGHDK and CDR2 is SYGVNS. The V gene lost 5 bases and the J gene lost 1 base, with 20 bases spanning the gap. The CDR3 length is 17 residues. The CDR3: CASSPLSGTAAQETQYF. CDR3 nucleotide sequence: TGTGCCAGCAGTCCTCTTAGCGGGACAGCCGCCCAAGAGACCCAGTACTTC.

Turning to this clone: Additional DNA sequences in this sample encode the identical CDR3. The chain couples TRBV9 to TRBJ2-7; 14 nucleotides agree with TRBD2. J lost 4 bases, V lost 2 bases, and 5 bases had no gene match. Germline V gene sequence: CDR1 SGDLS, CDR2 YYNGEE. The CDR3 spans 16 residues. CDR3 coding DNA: TGTGCCAGCAGCGTGTCTGGGACTAGCGGGAGTTACGAGCAGTACTTC. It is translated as CASSVSGTSGSYEQYF. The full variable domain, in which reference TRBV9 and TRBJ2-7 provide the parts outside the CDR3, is DSGVTQTPKHLITATGQRVTLRCSPRSGDLSVYWYQQSLDQGLQFLIQYYNGEERAKGNILERFSAQQFPDLHSELNLSSLELGDSALYFCASSVSGTSGSYEQYFGPGTRLTVT.

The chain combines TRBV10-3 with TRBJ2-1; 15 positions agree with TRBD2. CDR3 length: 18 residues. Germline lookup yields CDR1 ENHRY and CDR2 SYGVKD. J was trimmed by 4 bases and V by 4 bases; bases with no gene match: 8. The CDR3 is CAISAGLAGGRVYNEQFF. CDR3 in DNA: TGTGCCATCAGTGCCGGACTAGCGGGAGGGAGAGTGTACAATGAGCAGTTCTTC.

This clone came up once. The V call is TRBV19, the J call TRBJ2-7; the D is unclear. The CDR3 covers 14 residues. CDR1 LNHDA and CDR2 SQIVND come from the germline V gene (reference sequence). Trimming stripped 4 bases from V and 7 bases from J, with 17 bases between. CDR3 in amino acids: CASSTLTDPREQYF. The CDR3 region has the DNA TGTGCCAGTAGTACCCTCACGGACCCGCGGGAGCAGTACTTC.

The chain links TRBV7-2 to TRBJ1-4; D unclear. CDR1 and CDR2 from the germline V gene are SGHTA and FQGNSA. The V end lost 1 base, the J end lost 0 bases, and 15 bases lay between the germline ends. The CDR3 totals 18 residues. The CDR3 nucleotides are TGTGCCAGCAGCTTAGGCATCCCCCGAGGGACAACTAATGAAAAACTGTTTTTT. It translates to CASSLGIPRGTTNEKLFF.

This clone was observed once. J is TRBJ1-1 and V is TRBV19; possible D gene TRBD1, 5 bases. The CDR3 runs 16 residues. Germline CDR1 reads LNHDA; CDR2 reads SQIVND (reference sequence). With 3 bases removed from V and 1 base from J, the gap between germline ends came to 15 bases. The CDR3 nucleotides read TGTGCCAGTAGTATCCTAACAGGACGGACGAACACTGAAGCTTTCTTT. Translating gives CASSILTGRTNTEAFF.

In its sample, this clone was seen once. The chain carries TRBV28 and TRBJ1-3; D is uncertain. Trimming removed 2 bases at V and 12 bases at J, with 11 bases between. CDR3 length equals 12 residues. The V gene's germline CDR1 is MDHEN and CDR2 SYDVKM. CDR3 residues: CASSLRRAGIYF. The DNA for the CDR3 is TGTGCCAGCAGTTTACGGCGGGCGGGCATATATTTT.

CDR3 coding DNA: TGTGCCAGCATGAAATTAGCATCTTCAGAGACCCAGTACTTC. Its translation: CASMKLASSETQYF. This rearrangement joins TRBV27 to TRBJ2-5; D is ambiguous. This CDR3 comprises 14 residues. Germline values: CDR1 MNHEY, CDR2 SMNVEV (reference sequence). Trimming cost V 7 bases and J 4 bases, with 16 bases left between them.

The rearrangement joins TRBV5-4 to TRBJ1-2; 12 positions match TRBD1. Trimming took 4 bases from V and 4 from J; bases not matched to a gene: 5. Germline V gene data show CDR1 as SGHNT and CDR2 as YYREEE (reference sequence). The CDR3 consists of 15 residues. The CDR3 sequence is CASSPGTGGLYGYTF. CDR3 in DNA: TGTGCCAGCAGCCCGGGGACAGGGGGCCTCTATGGCTACACCTTC.

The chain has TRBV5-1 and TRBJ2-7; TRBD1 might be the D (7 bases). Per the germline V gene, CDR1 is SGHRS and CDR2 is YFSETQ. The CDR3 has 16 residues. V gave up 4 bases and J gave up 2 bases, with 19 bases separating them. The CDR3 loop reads CASSPQGVAGTYEQYF. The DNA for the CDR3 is TGCGCCAGCAGCCCCCAGGGGGTGGCGGGAACCTACGAGCAGTACTTC.